The rows below give T cell receptor beta chains drawn from one sample of a study of PD-L1 blockade in urothelial cancer. Assay used: immunoSEQ multiplex PCR; TCRdb lists only in-frame clones, some missing. Seen here are tens of thousands of clones, 70% to 90% observed once, and the top ten hold under 9%. Sequenced material: PBMCs, taken around atezolizumab (anti-PD-L1) treatment. The receptors come from a man aged 60 to 69 with urothelial cancer. CDR3s include the opening cysteine and the closing phenylalanine or tryptophan.

v_call cdr3_aa
TRBV19 CASRGTGNNQPQHF
TRBV9 CASSVAAGESSPLHF
TRBV13 CASSLGFRGRDNSPLHF
TRBV5-1 CASSPGQRTYNEQFF
TRBV7-9 CASSWDTSNTEAFF
TRBV6-5 CASSYSRRGNEKLFF
TRBV20-1 CSVDLETQYF
TRBV7-9 CASSLGQLQGGNQPQHF
TRBV4-1 CASSPWGLAGGANRGNEQFF
TRBV7-3 CASSSSGGAVETQYF
TRBV27 CASSPHGTKVHNEQFF
TRBV19 CASSTDGTPYEQYF
TRBV6-1 CASSEIGGNQETQYF
TRBV14 CASSVGTFSSYEQYF
TRBV5-1 CASSGYRGHNTGELFF
TRBV7-3 CTSSLMGGARVDTEAFF
TRBV7-2 CASSLAATGGISGNTIYF
TRBV7-3 CASSYDRGSSPLHF
TRBV19 CASSIDRGGADEQFF
TRBV18 CASSPNRQGLQETQYF
TRBV9 CASSVGVMSGGSGEQFF
TRBV11-2 CASSFPLPGPQAPYEQYF
TRBV5-5 CASSPRQGQDTQYF
TRBV30 CAWRVGGSDGYTF
TRBV7-2 CASSFGASSYNSPLHF
TRBV30 CAWTEQAGTGNTIYF
TRBV7-9 CASSLAPLGLTDTQYF
TRBV6-1 CASSGGQGRSGNTIYF
TRBV29-1 CSVQLVFYGYTF
TRBV27 CASSLLRQGFAGELFF
TRBV5-6 CASSLDPQVNYEQYF
TRBV19 CASSLSGTSGSYNEQFF
TRBV10-2 CASSESTGAFYGYTF
TRBV30 CALNRDMNTEAFF
TRBV5-1 CASSLVVHGGTDTQYF
TRBV29-1 CSARSGFTEAFF
TRBV4-2 CASSPAGSSIYEQYF
TRBV7-8 CASSSYLGANYGYTF
TRBV6-1 CASSDRDWGDEQFF
TRBV7-9 CASSLTEYGYTF
TRBV28 CASSGQGGSNQPQHF
TRBV9 CASSVSQGREGEQYF
TRBV7-2 CASSFYGSNQPQHF
TRBV7-6 CASSLDGWTIYF
TRBV5-5 CASTLTGGVIGELFF